This T cell receptor beta chain was sequenced for a study of CD8 T cells in ankylosing spondylitis. This clonotype was observed a few times. Its specificity is unknown. Making the TCR beta libraries involved quantitative 5'-RACE with molecular barcodes. TCRdb ran MiXCR on the 5' RACE reads and lists one entry per CDR3 protein. The repertoire holds about 360,000 distinct CDR3 sequences, with 20% as singletons. This CDR3 has 16 residues. Germline CDR1 SNHLY, CDR2 FYNNEI. Trimming cost V 4 bases and J 0 bases; bases outside gene matches: 6. General study findings and limits: It appeared that ankylosing spondylitis blood was characterized by a TCR beta motif of several highly homologous variants. Disease-linked clones were reportedly significantly enriched in matched ankylosing spondylitis synovial fluid.

V gene TRBV2 combines with J gene TRBJ2-3; 8 bases line up with TRBD2. The specimen was blood, either unsorted or a sorted T cell fraction (not recorded which). This receptor was identified in a male donor with ankylosing spondylitis or in good health (not recorded which). The CDR3 DNA reads TGTGCCAGCAGTGCCGGACTAGCACTAAGCACAGATACGCAGTATTTT. It translates to CASSAGLALSTDTQYF.